What follows describes a single TCR beta chain. Per germline, CDR1 LGHNA and CDR2 YNFKEQ. With V trimmed by 4 bases and J by 1 base, 14 bases remained unmatched. The CDR3 runs 20 residues. A sample-barcoded 5' primer and a J-beta primer mix were used in a second PCR of about 6 to 11 cycles. A tag from a template-switch adaptor with 12 random nucleotides marked each cDNA molecule. Via MiXCR, TCRdb re-called the 5' RACE reads, giving one row per CDR3 protein. This sample yields about 800,000 distinct CDR3 sequences, of which nearly 60% are seen a single time; approximately 21% belongs to the top ten. This specimen belongs to a study of blood T cells in healthy people across ages. For the study at large: Capture via template switching afforded approximately one barcoded beta molecule per two T cells.

Healthy Caucasians from Russia aged about 6 to 90 served as donors. The chain combines TRBV4-2 with TRBJ2-3; 13 bases map to TRBD2. The sequenced sample consisted of blood. The source is a young man in good health. The CDR3 loop is CASSPKGQGGLAGGTDTQYF. The CDR3 bases are TGTGCCAGCAGCCCTAAGGGACAGGGAGGACTAGCGGGGGGCACAGATACGCAGTATTTT.